What follows describes a single T cell receptor (beta chain). This entry comes from a study of blood T cell repertoires in COVID-19. Study in general: Sites across the United States, Italy and Spain contributed samples from acute and convalescent COVID-19.

V lost 8 bases and J lost 0; bases outside the gene matches: 3. Germline V lookup: CDR1 ENHRY, CDR2 SYGVKD. This CDR3 is 13 amino acids long. Here immunoSEQ multiplex PCR was the method, and the copy in TCRdb shows in-frame clones only, minus some. This table has about 190,000 clones, approximately 84% appearing once. Sequencing was carried out using PBMCs or T cells enriched from blood (not recorded which). This clonotype was obtained from a young woman who had recovered from COVID-19. The chain is built from TRBV10-3 and TRBJ1-1; 7 nucleotides match TRBD1. The CDR3 loop reads CAIAGQLNTEAFF. The CDR3 region has the DNA TGTGCCATCGCGGGACAGCTGAACACTGAAGCTTTCTTT.